This entry concerns a single TCR beta chain. The entry originates in a study of shared clonotypes between healthy human individuals. Across the whole study: Each donor's CD4 naive and CD4 memory cells filled three plates apiece, CD8 naive two, and CD8 memory one.

The repertoire was sequenced with immunoSEQ multiplex PCR; TCRdb's copy has only in-frame clones and lacks some. The table has roughly 500,000 clones, approximately 95% seen once. This sequence originates from a woman younger than 45 in good health. The sequenced sample consisted of naive CD4+ T cells sorted from blood. Subset described: CD45RA+ positively selected.

CDR3 coding DNA: TGTGCCAGCAGCCCATGGGTCGGACAGGGTGGACGGTACGAGCAGTACTTC. Translated: CASSPWVGQGGRYEQYF. The genes are TRBV28 and TRBJ2-7, with 8 bases fitting TRBD1. CDR3 length: 17 amino acids. Germline V lookup: CDR1 MDHEN, CDR2 SYDVKM. The V and J ends lost 6 bases and 4 bases, in that order; junction bases with no gene match: 17.